The text below deals with one TCR beta chain. The antigen remains unidentified. These data come from a study of vaccination effects on CD4 cells after COVID-19. Clones were sequenced by immunoSEQ multiplex PCR, and TCRdb holds only the in-frame ones, with some missing. The sample holds over 80,000 clones, roughly 80% seen once. Whole-study results and caveats: Few convalescent patients, and no early post-infection timepoints, were available to the study.

ViraFEST used viral peptide pools to expand antigen-specific CD4+ T cells before sequencing. Culturing for 9 to 10 days preceded CD4+ T cell isolation. Each participant was administered two doses of either the BNT162b2 or the mRNA-1273 vaccine. Researchers reported culturing two million PBMC in each well, adding 8 to 10 IU/ml IL-2 and roughly 10 ug/ml peptides. A half-volume exchange with IL-2 medium occurred on days 3 and 7. This sample comprised CD4+ T cells from PBMCs cultured with HCoV-OC43 spike peptides, obtained after COVID-19 vaccination. This sample's subset: HCoV-OC43 spike overlapping peptide pool stimulation. The TCR was taken from a human donor who received a COVID-19 vaccine.

CDR3 bases: TGCGCCAGCAGCCAAGAGGGACGGCGGGCTGGGGCCAACGTCCTGACTTTC. It is translated as CASSQEGRRAGANVLTF. The chain carries TRBV4-1 and TRBJ2-6; D could derive from TRBD1 or TRBD2 (5 bases each). This CDR3 has 17 residues. V gave up 0 bases and J gave up 2 bases, with 11 bases separating them. The germline gives CDR1 MGHRA, CDR2 YSYEKL.